These T cell receptor beta chains were read from a single sample in a study of T cell responses to AZD1222 COVID-19 vaccine. Sequencing was performed with immunoSEQ multiplex PCR; in TCRdb, only in-frame clones are kept and a portion is missing. The table lists about 110,000 clones, about 85% of them singletons. Sample: peripheral blood, taken on day 0 of AZD1222 vaccination. These receptors were obtained from an adult in good health. Each CDR3 is given with its conserved first and last residue. The D gene is left open where the match is weak. Only some rows state a clone size, as once, few, many or a class for expanded clones.

>NA|NA|TRBJ2-7|TRBV5-4
TGTGCCAGCAGCTCCAAGGGACTGGCCGATTACGAGCAGTACTTC
CASSSKGLADYEQYF
>NA|NA|TRBJ2-2|TRBV18
TGTGCCAGCTCGTGGCAGGAGAACACCGGGGAGCTGTTTTTT
CASSWQENTGELFF
>TRBD2|NA|TRBJ2-7|TRBV11-2
TGTGCCAGCAGCTTAGAACTAGCGGAATGGTTCTCCTACGAGCAGTACTTC
CASSLELAEWFSYEQYF
>TRBD1|NA|TRBJ1-4|TRBV6-1
TGTGCCAGCAGTGAAGTGGACAGGGGGCATACTAATGAAAAACTGTTTTTT
CASSEVDRGHTNEKLFF
>NA|NA|TRBJ2-7|TRBV7-8
TGTGCCAGCAGCTTAGCGGGGGTTCGGGGCGAGCAGTACTTC
CASSLAGVRGEQYF
>TRBD1|once|TRBJ1-1|TRBV11-2
TGTGCCAGCAGCTTAGTAGGACAGGGAGTGGGAAAAACTGAAGCTTTCTTT
CASSLVGQGVGKTEAFF
>TRBD1|NA|TRBJ2-5|TRBV5-4
TGTGCCAGCAGCTTACAGGGGGATCGGGAGACCCAGTACTTC
CASSLQGDRETQYF
>NA|NA|TRBJ2-7|TRBV11-2
TGTGCCAGCAGCTTAGAATTACAGCCAGTTTACGAGCAGTACTTC
CASSLELQPVYEQYF
>NA|NA|TRBJ2-1|TRBV19
TGTGCCAGTAGTATGGACAGAGGAAACGGTGAGCAGTTCTTC
CASSMDRGNGEQFF
>NA|NA|TRBJ2-7|TRBV12-3/TRBV12-4
TGTGCCAGCAGTTTCGAACAGGGATACGAGCAGTACTTC
CASSFEQGYEQYF
>NA|NA|TRBJ1-5|TRBV12-3/TRBV12-4
TGTGCCAGCAGTTTAAGTTCGCCCCAACCCCAGCATTTT
CASSLSSPQPQHF
>TRBD2|NA|TRBJ2-1|TRBV28
TGTGCCACGGGACTAGCGGGAGAATATGATGAGCAGTTCTTC
CATGLAGEYDEQFF
>NA|NA|TRBJ1-5|TRBV27
TGTGCCAGCCTGGAGGGGGGGTCCGGGCAGCCCCAGCATTTT
CASLEGGSGQPQHF
>NA|NA|TRBJ2-5|TRBV18
TGTGCCAGCTCACCACCCACGGTGAAAGGGCGGGAGACCCAGTACTTC
CASSPPTVKGRETQYF
>NA|few|TRBJ1-1|TRBV27
TGTGCCAGCAGTTTCCGGGAGAACACTGAAGCTTTCTTT
CASSFRENTEAFF
>NA|NA|TRBJ2-7|TRBV7-8
TGTGCCAGCAGCTTAGGACCTAGGGGGGAAGGGGGCTACGAGCAGTACTTC
CASSLGPRGEGGYEQYF
>NA|NA|TRBJ1-1|TRBV27
TGTGCCAGCAGTTACAGGGCCGAAATACCAGCTTTCTTT
CASSYRAEIPAFF
>NA|NA|TRBJ2-6|TRBV28
TGTGCCAGCAGTGCGGCGGACAGACAGAGTACTGGGGCCAACGTCCTGACTTTC
CASSAADRQSTGANVLTF
>TRBD1|NA|TRBJ1-3|TRBV23-1
TGCGCCAGCCCCTTAGGGTCCGGAGGACAGGCTTTCTCTGGAAACACCATATATTTT
CASPLGSGGQAFSGNTIYF
>NA|NA|TRBJ2-3|TRBV7-9
TGTGCCAGCAGCTTAGGAGGGACGCCGGCAGATACGCAGTATTTT
CASSLGGTPADTQYF
>TRBD2|NA|TRBJ2-7|TRBV24-1
TGTGCCACCGCCGCCGGGGGGGCTCCCTACGAGCAGTACTTC
CATAAGGAPYEQYF
>NA|NA|TRBJ1-3|TRBV19
TGTGCCAGTAGTATAGGGACAGCTGGAAACACCATATATTTT
CASSIGTAGNTIYF
>TRBD1|NA|TRBJ2-1|TRBV27
TGTGCCAGCAGTTTAGGTGTTGGGACAGCCGTCACGGGGCAGTTCTTC
CASSLGVGTAVTGQFF
>NA|NA|TRBJ1-2|TRBV25-1
TGTGCCAGCAGTGGATTGGAGGGGAGGACTAACTATGGCTACACCTTC
CASSGLEGRTNYGYTF
>TRBD1|NA|TRBJ1-2|TRBV27
TGTGCCAGCAGACAGGGGAGGGTTAACTATGGCTACACCTTC
CASRQGRVNYGYTF
>NA|NA|TRBJ2-5|TRBV29-1
TGCAGCGTTGCTCCAGCAGGCTGGGAGACCCAGTACTTC
CSVAPAGWETQYF
>NA|once|TRBJ1-2|TRBV12-3/TRBV12-4
TGTGCCAGCAGTCTCACAAGGGTAGGCTACACCTTC
CASSLTRVGYTF
>NA|once|TRBJ1-2|TRBV6-5
TGTGCCAGCAGTTCTCCGATGAGACGGTCCCATGGCTACACCTTC
CASSSPMRRSHGYTF
>NA|NA|TRBJ2-7|TRBV3-1/TRBV3-2
TGTGCCAGCAGCCAAGATGGGCTAGCGACCTCCTACGAGCAGTACTTC
CASSQDGLATSYEQYF
>NA|few|TRBJ1-2|TRBV6-5
TGTGCCAGCAGTTACTTCTTGAGGGATGGCTACACCTTC
CASSYFLRDGYTF
>NA|NA|TRBJ1-5|TRBV5-6
TGTGCCAGCAGGAATTCAGGGACGGGTCACAATCAGCCCCAGCATTTT
CASRNSGTGHNQPQHF
>NA|NA|TRBJ2-3|TRBV3-1/TRBV3-2
TGTGCCAGCAGCCACGGTGGCCCGGGCGGGTTGAACACAGATACGCAGTATTTT
CASSHGGPGGLNTDTQYF
>TRBD1|NA|TRBJ1-6|TRBV12-3/TRBV12-4
TGTGCCAGCAGTTTGACAGGGCCCCTCCACTTT
CASSLTGPLHF
>NA|few|TRBJ2-1|TRBV10-3
TGTGCCACCGAACTAGATAATGAGCAGTTCTTC
CATELDNEQFF
>NA|NA|TRBJ1-4|TRBV3-1/TRBV3-2
TGTGCCAGCAGCCGGGGGGGGGCAGCAACTAATGAAAAACTGTTTTTT
CASSRGGAATNEKLFF
>TRBD2|NA|TRBJ2-1|TRBV9
TGTGCCAGCAGCCCCGTGGGACTAGCGGGACCTACGGCGGATGAGCAGTTCTTC
CASSPVGLAGPTADEQFF
>NA|once|TRBJ2-7|TRBV2
TGTGCCAGCAGGCGGTGGGGAGCCTACGAGCAGTACTTC
CASRRWGAYEQYF
>NA|NA|TRBJ1-3|TRBV7-8
TGTGCCAGCAGCTTAGCACAATCGGGGGGGAGCACCATATATTTT
CASSLAQSGGSTIYF
>TRBD1|NA|TRBJ2-3|TRBV29-1
TGCAGCGTTGAAATGTGGGGACAGGGAACGAGCGCAGATACGCAGTATTTT
CSVEMWGQGTSADTQYF
>NA|NA|TRBJ2-1|TRBV3-1/TRBV3-2
TGTGCCAGCAGCCAAGATACGTCACAGTTCTTC
CASSQDTSQFF
>TRBD1|NA|TRBJ2-1|TRBV30
TGTGCCTGGATCCCCGGCGTGTGGACAGGGGACGCGTTCCCCTACAATGAGCAGTTCTTC
CAWIPGVWTGDAFPYNEQFF
>NA|NA|TRBJ2-5|TRBV6-2/TRBV6-3
TGTGCCAGCAGTTCAGGGCGGGGAGAGACCCAGTACTTC
CASSSGRGETQYF
>TRBD1|NA|TRBJ2-7|TRBV27
TGTGCCAGCAGACCCCAGGGGGCTCTCCATTACGAGCAGTACTTC
CASRPQGALHYEQYF
>TRBD2|NA|TRBJ2-3|TRBV2
TGTGCCAGCAGTGAGGGGTTCGCGGGGGGGCGCACAGATACGCAGTATTTT
CASSEGFAGGRTDTQYF
>NA|NA|TRBJ1-1|TRBV28
TGTGCCAGCAGTTTATTACGCTTGAACACTGAAGCTTTCTTT
CASSLLRLNTEAFF